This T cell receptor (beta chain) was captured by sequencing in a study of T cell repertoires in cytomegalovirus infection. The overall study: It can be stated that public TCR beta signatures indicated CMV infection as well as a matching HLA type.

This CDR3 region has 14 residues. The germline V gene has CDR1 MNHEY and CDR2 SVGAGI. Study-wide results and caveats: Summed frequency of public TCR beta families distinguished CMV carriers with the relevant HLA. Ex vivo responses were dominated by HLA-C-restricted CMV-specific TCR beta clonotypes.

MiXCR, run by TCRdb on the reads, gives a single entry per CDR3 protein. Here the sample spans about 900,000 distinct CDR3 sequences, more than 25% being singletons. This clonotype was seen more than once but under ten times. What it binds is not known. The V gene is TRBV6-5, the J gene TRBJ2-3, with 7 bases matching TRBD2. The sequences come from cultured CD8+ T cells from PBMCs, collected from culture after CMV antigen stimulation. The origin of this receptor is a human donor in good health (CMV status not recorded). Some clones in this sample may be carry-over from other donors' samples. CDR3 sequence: CAGRGRGGTDTQYF. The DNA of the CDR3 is TGTGCGGGACGGGGCCGGGGGGGCACAGATACGCAGTATTTT.